The following is a T cell receptor (beta chain) sequence with its context. Its cognate antigen is unknown. The TCR beta cDNA libraries contained unique molecular identifiers. TCRdb re-analysed the PCR reads in MiXCR, keeping a single row per CDR3 protein. The table has about 770,000 distinct CDR3 sequences, 35% to 55% seen once. This sample was included in a study of post-analysis software for immune sequencing data. Background on the study: The study covered relapsing-remitting, secondary progressive and progressive-relapsing courses of multiple sclerosis. Study results and caveats: With F measure, samples from one preparation batch clustered together strongly. Four or five TRBV segments, TRBV5-6, TRBV5-1 and TRBV20-1 among them, were found more frequent in patients than controls. Normalized Chao1 diversity was significantly lower in multiple sclerosis patients than in controls.

The CDR3 consists of 16 residues. The trim removed 0 bases at V and 6 bases at J, leaving 8 bases unmatched. The germline CDR1 and CDR2 sequences are LGHNA and YSLEER. This TCR derives from a girl aged 10 to 17 with multiple sclerosis. The V call is TRBV4-3, the J call TRBJ2-1; 7 positions match TRBD2. The sequenced sample was blood. CDR3 DNA sequence: TGCGCCAGCAGCCAAGATTCAACGGAGCGGGGCAATGAGCAGTTCTTC. Translation: CASSQDSTERGNEQFF.